Described below is a single T cell receptor (beta chain) sequence and its context. These data are taken from a study of long-term antiretroviral therapy in people with HIV. J lost 1 base, V lost 5 bases, and 2 bases had no gene match. There are 12 residues in the CDR3. Germline CDR1 SQVTM, CDR2 ANQGSEA. At the survey level, the v3.0 immunoSEQ assay was run. Profiling relied on immunoSEQ multiplex PCR, and the TCRdb table lists in-frame clones only, not all of them. In the table there are 15,000 or so clones, approximately 94% of which are singletons. The receptor's source is a woman between 45 and 65 years old with HIV. The chain has TRBV29-1 and TRBJ2-7; 7 bases are shared with TRBD1. Sequences were derived from unsorted PBMCs, sampled around 6.5 years after starting antiretroviral therapy. Here the CDR3 DNA reads TGCAGCGTTTCGGGACAGTCCTACGAGCAGTACTTC. Translation gives CSVSGQSYEQYF.